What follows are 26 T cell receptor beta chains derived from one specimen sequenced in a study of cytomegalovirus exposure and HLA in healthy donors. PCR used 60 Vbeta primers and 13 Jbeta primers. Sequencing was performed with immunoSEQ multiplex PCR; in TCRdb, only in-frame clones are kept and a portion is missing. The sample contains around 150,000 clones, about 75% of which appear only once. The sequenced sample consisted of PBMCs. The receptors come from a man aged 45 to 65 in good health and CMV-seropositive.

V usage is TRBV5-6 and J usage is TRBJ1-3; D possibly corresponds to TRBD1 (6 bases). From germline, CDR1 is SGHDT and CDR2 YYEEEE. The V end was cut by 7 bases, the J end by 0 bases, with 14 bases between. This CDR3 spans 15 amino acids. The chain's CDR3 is CASLPGAGSGNTIYF. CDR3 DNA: TGTGCCAGCCTTCCAGGGGCAGGCTCTGGAAACACCATATATTTT.

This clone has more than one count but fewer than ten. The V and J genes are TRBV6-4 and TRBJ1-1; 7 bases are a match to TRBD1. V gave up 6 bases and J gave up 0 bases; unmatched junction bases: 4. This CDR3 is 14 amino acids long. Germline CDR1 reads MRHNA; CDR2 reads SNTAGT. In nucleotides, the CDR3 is TGTGCCAGCAGGCTGACAGGGATGAACACTGAAGCTTTCTTT. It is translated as CASRLTGMNTEAFF.

DNA for the CDR3: TGTGCCAGCAGCTTGGGCCGGATAGCTACTTCGAACACTGAAGCTTTCTTT. This gives the protein CASSLGRIATSNTEAFF. J is TRBJ1-1 and V is TRBV5-8, with no clear D. This CDR3 contains 17 residues. The V end lost 0 bases, the J end lost 1 base, and 16 bases lay between the germline ends. The germline V gene has CDR1 SGHTS and CDR2 YDEGEE. Full variable domain (outside the CDR3, taken from reference TRBV5-8 and TRBJ1-1): EAGVTQSPTHLIKTRGQQATLRCSPISGHTSVYWYQQALGLGLQFLLWYDEGEERNRGNFPPRFSGRQFPNYSSELNVNALELEDSALYLCASSLGRIATSNTEAFFGQGTRLTVV.

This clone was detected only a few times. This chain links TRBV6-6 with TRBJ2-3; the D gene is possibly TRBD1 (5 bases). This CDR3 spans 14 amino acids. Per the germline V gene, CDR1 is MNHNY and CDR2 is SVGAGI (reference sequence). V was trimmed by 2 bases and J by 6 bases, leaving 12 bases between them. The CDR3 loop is CASSYGARRDTQYF. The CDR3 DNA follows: TGTGCCAGCAGTTACGGGGCTAGACGTGATACGCAGTATTTT.

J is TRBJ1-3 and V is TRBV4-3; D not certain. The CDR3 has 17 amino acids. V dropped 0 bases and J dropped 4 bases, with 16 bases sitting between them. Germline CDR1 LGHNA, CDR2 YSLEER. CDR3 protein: CASSQEGPGVYGNTIYF. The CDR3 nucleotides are TGCGCCAGCAGCCAAGAGGGCCCCGGGGTCTACGGAAACACCATATATTTT.

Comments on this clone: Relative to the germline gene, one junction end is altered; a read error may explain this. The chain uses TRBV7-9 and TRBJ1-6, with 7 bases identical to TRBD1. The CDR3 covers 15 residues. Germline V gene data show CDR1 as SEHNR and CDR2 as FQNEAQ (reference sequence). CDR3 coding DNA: TGTTCCAGCAGCCGGACGACAGGGTATAATTCACCCCTCCACTTT. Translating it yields CSSSRTTGYNSPLHF.

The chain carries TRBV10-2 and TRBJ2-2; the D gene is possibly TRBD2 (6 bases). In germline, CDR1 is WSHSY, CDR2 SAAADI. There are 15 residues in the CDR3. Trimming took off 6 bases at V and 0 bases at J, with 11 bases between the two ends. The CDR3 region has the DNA TGCGCCAGCAGGCGGAGCGGGTCGAACACCGGGGAGCTGTTTTTT. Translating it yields CASRRSGSNTGELFF.

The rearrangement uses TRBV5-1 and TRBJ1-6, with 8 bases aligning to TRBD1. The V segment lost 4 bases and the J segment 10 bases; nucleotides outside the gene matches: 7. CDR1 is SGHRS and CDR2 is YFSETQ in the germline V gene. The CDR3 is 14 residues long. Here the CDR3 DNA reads TGCGCCAGCAGCATTCGGACAGGGAACTCACCCCTCCACTTT. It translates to CASSIRTGNSPLHF. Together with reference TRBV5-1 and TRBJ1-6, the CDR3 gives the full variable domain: KAGVTQTPRYLIKTRGQQVTLSCSPISGHRSVSWYQQTPGQGLQFLFEYFSETQRNKGNFPGRFSGRQFSNSRSEMNVSTLELGDSALYLCASSIRTGNSPLHFGNGTRLTVT.

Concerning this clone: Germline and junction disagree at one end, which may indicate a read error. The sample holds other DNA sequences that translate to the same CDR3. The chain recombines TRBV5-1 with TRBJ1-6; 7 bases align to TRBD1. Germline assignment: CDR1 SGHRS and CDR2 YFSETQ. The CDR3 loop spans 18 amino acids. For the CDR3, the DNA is TGCGCCAGCAGCTTGGCCCTCGAGGGGGCATCCTATAATTCCCCCCTCCACTTT. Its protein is CASSLALEGASYNSPLHF.

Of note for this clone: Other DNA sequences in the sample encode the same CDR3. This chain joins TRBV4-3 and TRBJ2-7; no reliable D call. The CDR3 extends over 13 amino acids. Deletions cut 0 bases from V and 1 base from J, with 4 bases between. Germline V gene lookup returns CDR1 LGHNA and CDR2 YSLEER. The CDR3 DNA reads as TGCGCCAGCAGCCAAGACAGATCCTACGAGCAGTACTTC. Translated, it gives CASSQDRSYEQYF.

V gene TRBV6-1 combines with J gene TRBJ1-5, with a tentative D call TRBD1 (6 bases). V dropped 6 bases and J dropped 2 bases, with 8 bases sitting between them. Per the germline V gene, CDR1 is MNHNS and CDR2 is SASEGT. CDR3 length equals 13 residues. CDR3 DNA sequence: TGTGCCAGCAGACAGGGAGGCAATCAGCCCCAGCATTTT. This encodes CASRQGGNQPQHF.

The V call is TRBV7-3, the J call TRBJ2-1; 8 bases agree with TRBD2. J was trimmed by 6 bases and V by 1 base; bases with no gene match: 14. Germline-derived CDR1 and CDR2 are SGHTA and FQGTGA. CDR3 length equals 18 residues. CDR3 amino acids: CASSLMGGIAGGINEQFF. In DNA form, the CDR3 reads TGTGCCAGCAGCTTAATGGGTGGAATTGCGGGGGGCATCAATGAGCAGTTCTTC.

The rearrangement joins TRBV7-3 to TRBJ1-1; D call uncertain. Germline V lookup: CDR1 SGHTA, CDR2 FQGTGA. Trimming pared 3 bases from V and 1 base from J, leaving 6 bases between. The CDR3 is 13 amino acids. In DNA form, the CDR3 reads TGTGCCAGCAGCTTTGGGAGGAACACTGAAGCTTTCTTT. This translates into CASSFGRNTEAFF. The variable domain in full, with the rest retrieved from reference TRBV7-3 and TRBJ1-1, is GAGVSQTPSNKVTEKGKYVELRCDPISGHTALYWYRQSLGQGPEFLIYFQGTGAADDSGLPNDRFFAVRPEGSVSTLKIQRTERGDSAVYLCASSFGRNTEAFFGQGTRLTVV.

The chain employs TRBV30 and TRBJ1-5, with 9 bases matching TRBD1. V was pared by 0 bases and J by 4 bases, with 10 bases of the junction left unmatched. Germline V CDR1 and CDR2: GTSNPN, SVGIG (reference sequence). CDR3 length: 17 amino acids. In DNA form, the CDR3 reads TGTGCCTGGAGTGTACTTGGGGGACAGGGTAGGAATCAGCCCCAGCATTTT. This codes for CAWSVLGGQGRNQPQHF.

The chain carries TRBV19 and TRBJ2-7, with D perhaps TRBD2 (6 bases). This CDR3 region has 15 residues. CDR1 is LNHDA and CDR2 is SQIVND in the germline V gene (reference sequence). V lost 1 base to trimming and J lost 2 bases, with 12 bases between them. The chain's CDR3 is CASSIGPGGAYEQYF. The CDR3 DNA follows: TGTGCCAGTAGTATAGGTCCCGGAGGGGCCTACGAGCAGTACTTC.

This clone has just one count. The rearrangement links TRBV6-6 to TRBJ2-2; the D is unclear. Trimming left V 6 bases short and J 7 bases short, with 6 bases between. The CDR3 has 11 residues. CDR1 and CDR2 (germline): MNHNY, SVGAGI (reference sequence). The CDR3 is CASSPGGELFF. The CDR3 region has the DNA TGTGCCAGCAGCCCCGGCGGGGAGCTGTTTTTT.

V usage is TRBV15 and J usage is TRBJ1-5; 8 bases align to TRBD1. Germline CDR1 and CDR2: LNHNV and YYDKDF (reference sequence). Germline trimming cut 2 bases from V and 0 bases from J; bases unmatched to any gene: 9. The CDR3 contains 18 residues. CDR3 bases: TGTGCCACCAGCAGATCGGAGGACAGGGCATATAGCAATCAGCCCCAGCATTTT. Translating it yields CATSRSEDRAYSNQPQHF.

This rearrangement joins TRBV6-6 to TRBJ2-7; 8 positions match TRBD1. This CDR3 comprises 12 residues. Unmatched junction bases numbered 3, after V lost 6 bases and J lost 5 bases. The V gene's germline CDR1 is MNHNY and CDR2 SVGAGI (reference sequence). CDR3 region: CASSPGGHEQYV. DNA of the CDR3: TGTGCCAGCAGCCCAGGGGGCCACGAGCAGTACGTC.

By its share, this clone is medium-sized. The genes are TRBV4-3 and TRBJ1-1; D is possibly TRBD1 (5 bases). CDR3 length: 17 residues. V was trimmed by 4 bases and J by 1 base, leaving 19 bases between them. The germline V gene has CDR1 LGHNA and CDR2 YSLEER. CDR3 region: CASSPQGAAGWNTEAFF. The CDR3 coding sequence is TGCGCCAGCAGCCCACAAGGGGCCGCAGGGTGGAACACTGAAGCTTTCTTT.

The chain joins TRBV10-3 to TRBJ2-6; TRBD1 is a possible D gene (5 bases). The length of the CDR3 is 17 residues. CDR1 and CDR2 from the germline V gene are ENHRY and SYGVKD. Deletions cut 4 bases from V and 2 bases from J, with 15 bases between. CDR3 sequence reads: CAISGGIPKAGANVLTF. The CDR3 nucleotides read TGTGCCATCAGTGGGGGCATACCGAAGGCTGGGGCCAACGTCCTGACTTTC.

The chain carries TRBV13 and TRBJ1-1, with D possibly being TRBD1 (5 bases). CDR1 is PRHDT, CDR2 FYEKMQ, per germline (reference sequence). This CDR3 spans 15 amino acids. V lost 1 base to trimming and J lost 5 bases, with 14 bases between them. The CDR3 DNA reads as TGTGCCAGCAGCTTAGCCAGGGTTCTAAGAACTGAAGCTTTCTTT. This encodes CASSLARVLRTEAFF.

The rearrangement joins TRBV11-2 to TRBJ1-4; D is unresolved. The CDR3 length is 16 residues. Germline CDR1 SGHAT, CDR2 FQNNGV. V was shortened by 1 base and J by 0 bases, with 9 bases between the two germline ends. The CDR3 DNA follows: TGTGCCAGCAGCTTAGGATACAGAACAACTAATGAAAAACTGTTTTTT. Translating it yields CASSLGYRTTNEKLFF.

CDR3 nucleotide sequence: TGCAGTGCCCCTTCCGACTATGGCTACACCTTC. Protein product: CSAPSDYGYTF. The chain carries TRBV20-1 and TRBJ1-2, with D unclear. Trimming removed 6 bases from V and 3 bases from J, with 8 bases in between. Germline V gives CDR1 DFQATT, CDR2 SNEGSKA (reference sequence). CDR3 size: 11 residues.

DNA of the CDR3: TGTGCCAGTAGTAGTTTTCGGACAGGGTCGTTAGGGCAGCCCCAGCATTTT. This translates into CASSSFRTGSLGQPQHF. The chain employs TRBV19 and TRBJ1-5; 8 nucleotides match TRBD1. Germline trimming cut 4 bases from V and 7 bases from J; bases unmatched to any gene: 15. The CDR3 contains 17 residues. Germline CDR1 is LNHDA and CDR2 is SQIVND (reference sequence).

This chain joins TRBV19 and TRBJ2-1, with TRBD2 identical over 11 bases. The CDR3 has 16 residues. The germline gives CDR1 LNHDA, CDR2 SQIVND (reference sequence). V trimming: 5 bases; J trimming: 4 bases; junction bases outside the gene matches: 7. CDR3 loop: CASSPPGLAGYNEQFF. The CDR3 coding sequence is TGTGCCAGTAGTCCCCCCGGACTAGCGGGTTACAATGAGCAGTTCTTC.

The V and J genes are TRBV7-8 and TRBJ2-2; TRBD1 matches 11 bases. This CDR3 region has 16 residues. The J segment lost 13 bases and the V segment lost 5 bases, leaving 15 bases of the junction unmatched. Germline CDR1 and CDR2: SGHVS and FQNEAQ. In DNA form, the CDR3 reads TGTGCCAGCAGCGTTTGGACAGGGGGCATTGGACGTGGGCTGTTTTTT. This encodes CASSVWTGGIGRGLFF.